The 25 T cell receptor beta chains in this list originate from one sample, sequenced in a study of T cell responses to AZD1222 COVID-19 vaccine. The table came from immunoSEQ multiplex PCR; TCRdb's copy has only in-frame clones and leaves some out. The sample includes roughly 67,000 clones, about 80% of them seen just once. The sequencing used peripheral blood, collected on day 0 of AZD1222 vaccination. These receptors all come from an adult in good health.

The J gene is TRBJ2-5, the V gene TRBV15; D is unresolved. With 3 bases removed from V and 2 bases from J, the gap between germline ends came to 7 bases. Per the germline V gene, CDR1 is LNHNV and CDR2 is YYDKDF (reference sequence). This CDR3 spans 13 amino acids. CDR3 loop: CATSRRQQETQYF. CDR3 DNA: TGTGCCACCAGCAGGCGTCAGCAAGAGACCCAGTACTTC.

The chain couples TRBV5-4 to TRBJ2-4; TRBD2 matches 7 bases. Germline CDR1 SGHNT, CDR2 YYREEE (reference sequence). V dropped 0 bases and J dropped 6; count of bases not matched to a gene: 3. The CDR3 loop spans 14 amino acids. CDR3 DNA sequence: TGTGCCAGCAGCTTGGGCGGGGGAACAAACATTCAGTACTTC. Its translation: CASSLGGGTNIQYF.

This clone was seen a single time. The V call is TRBV5-1, the J call TRBJ1-1; 8 bases line up with TRBD1. Looked up from germline, CDR1 is SGHRS and CDR2 is YFSETQ. The CDR3 runs 14 residues. After removal of 5 bases from V and 1 base from J, the junction contained 4 bases not matched to a gene. Here the CDR3 reads CASSSGTGNTEAFF. The CDR3 DNA reads as TGCGCCAGCAGTTCCGGGACAGGGAACACTGAAGCTTTCTTT.

This clone was counted a few times. The chain carries TRBV6-5 and TRBJ2-7; D gene ambiguous. The CDR3 spans 14 residues. Germline V lookup: CDR1 MNHEY, CDR2 SVGAGI. Trimming left V 1 base short and J 0 bases short, with 7 bases between. The CDR3 DNA reads as TGTGCCAGCAGTTACTGGGGAAGCTCCTACGAGCAGTACTTC. It yields the protein CASSYWGSSYEQYF.

This chain joins TRBV9 and TRBJ2-5; 11 nucleotides align to TRBD2. The length of the CDR3 is 15 residues. CDR1 and CDR2 (germline): SGDLS, YYNGEE. V lost 3 bases and J lost 3; bases outside the gene matches: 4. The CDR3 DNA reads as TGTGCCAGCAGCGGTAGCGGGGGGGCCGAAGAGACCCAGTACTTC. Translated: CASSGSGGAEETQYF.

The rearrangement uses TRBV3-1 (or the pseudogene TRBV3-2) and TRBJ2-2; D gene uncertain. The CDR3 sequence is 14 residues long. V was clipped by 0 bases and J by 5 bases, with 7 bases between them. Germline V CDR1 and CDR2: LGHDT, YNNKEL (reference sequence). In DNA, the CDR3 is TGTGCCAGCAGCCAAGACGTTGCAACCGGGGAGCTGTTTTTT. This sequence encodes CASSQDVATGELFF.

The rearrangement links TRBV5-4 to TRBJ1-2; D ambiguous. The ends were cut back, 3 bases at V and 5 bases at J, with 17 bases in the middle. In germline, CDR1 is SGHNT, CDR2 YYREEE (reference sequence). CDR3 size: 15 residues. The chain's CDR3 is CASSSGRERRYGYTF. The CDR3, as DNA: TGTGCCAGCAGCTCAGGACGGGAAAGGAGGTATGGCTACACCTTC.

This sequence joins TRBV28 and TRBJ2-7; 8 bases line up with TRBD1. Germline V gene sequence: CDR1 MDHEN, CDR2 SYDVKM. The CDR3 sequence is 13 residues long. Trimming cost V 4 bases and J 6 bases; bases outside gene matches: 5. CDR3 residues: CASSSGQGSEQYF. The CDR3 DNA is TGTGCCAGCAGTTCCGGACAGGGCAGCGAGCAGTACTTC.

This clone was counted a single time. The CDR3 is CASSLPSSRTDTQYF. DNA for the CDR3: TGTGCCAGCAGCTTACCGTCGTCGCGCACAGATACGCAGTATTTT. The chain joins TRBV7-2 to TRBJ2-3; D gene uncertain. V lost 2 bases and J 1 base, leaving 10 bases between the germline ends. Germline V gene data show CDR1 as SGHTA and CDR2 as FQGNSA. The CDR3 is 15 residues long. The full variable domain, in which reference TRBV7-2 and TRBJ2-3 provide the parts outside the CDR3, is GAGVSQSPSNKVTEKGKDVELRCDPISGHTALYWYRQSLGQGLEFLIYFQGNSAPDKSGLPSDRFSAERTGGSVSTLTIQRTQQEDSAVYLCASSLPSSRTDTQYFGPGTRLTVL.

The V and J genes are TRBV11-3 and TRBJ2-4, with D perhaps assigned TRBD1 or TRBD2 (5 bases each). V dropped 5 bases and J dropped 0 bases, with 8 bases sitting between them. The CDR3 is 14 residues long. CDR1 is SGHNT and CDR2 is YENEEA in the germline V gene. The CDR3 DNA sequence: TGTGCCAGCAGCCACGGGACAGCCAAAAACATTCAGTACTTC. It specifies CASSHGTAKNIQYF.

The genes are TRBV5-6 and TRBJ2-7; 7 bases agree with TRBD2. The V gene's germline CDR1 is SGHDT and CDR2 YYEEEE. This CDR3 comprises 14 residues. The J segment lost 7 bases and the V segment lost 5 bases, leaving 12 bases of the junction unmatched. The CDR3 nucleotides read TGTGCCAGCAGTGGGGACTATTCTACGAGGGAGCAGTACTTC. Translating it yields CASSGDYSTREQYF.

The chain carries TRBV9 and TRBJ2-2; no clear D. Looked up from germline, CDR1 is SGDLS and CDR2 is YYNGEE. The CDR3 runs to 13 residues. Between the trimmed V and J ends, which lost 0 bases and 7 bases, there was a span of 7 bases. CDR3 DNA sequence: TGTGCCAGCAGCGTAGGAACGGTCGGGGAGCTGTTTTTT. Translating gives CASSVGTVGELFF.

The chain recombines TRBV20-1 with TRBJ2-5; 8 bases align to TRBD2. Looked up from germline, CDR1 is DFQATT and CDR2 is SNEGSKA (reference sequence). The CDR3 is 15 residues long. Trimming took 4 bases from V and 1 from J; bases not matched to a gene: 8. The CDR3 reads CSATEISGVQETQYF. CDR3 DNA sequence: TGCAGTGCTACTGAAATTAGCGGGGTCCAAGAGACCCAGTACTTC.

V gene TRBV29-1 combines with J gene TRBJ2-3; D gene ambiguous. The CDR3 contains 12 residues. Trimming took 8 bases from V and 0 from J, leaving 9 bases between them. CDR1 is SQVTM, CDR2 ANQGSEA, per germline. CDR3 bases: TGCAGCACCCGAGGTAGCACAGATACGCAGTATTTT. Its protein product is CSTRGSTDTQYF.

The chain joins TRBV3-1 (or the pseudogene TRBV3-2) to TRBJ1-6, with a weak D call TRBD1 (5 bases). The length of the CDR3 is 14 residues. Germline assignment: CDR1 LGHDT and CDR2 YNNKEL (reference sequence). V shed 3 bases and J shed 6 bases, with 9 bases lying between them. The CDR3 DNA reads TGTGCCAGCAGCCAGCAGGGAGCTAATTCACCCCTCCACTTT. This sequence encodes CASSQQGANSPLHF.

This chain links TRBV7-2 with TRBJ1-2, with TRBD1 identical over 12 bases. The CDR3 has 19 residues. Germline trimming cut 4 bases from V and 4 bases from J; bases unmatched to any gene: 16. Germline V CDR1 and CDR2: SGHTA, FQGNSA. This CDR3 reads CASSSRPNTGTGGAYGYTF. In DNA form, the CDR3 reads TGTGCCAGCAGCTCTAGACCGAACACCGGGACAGGGGGCGCCTATGGCTACACCTTC.

This chain links TRBV5-1 with TRBJ2-7, with D possibly being TRBD2 (6 bases). The V gene lost 3 bases and the J gene lost 1 base, with 14 bases spanning the gap. The CDR3 sequence is 15 residues long. Germline CDR1 SGHRS, CDR2 YFSETQ. The DNA for the CDR3 is TGCGCCAGCAGCTGGACCACTAGCAGATCCTACGAGCAGTACTTC. It is translated as CASSWTTSRSYEQYF.

The CDR3 DNA is TGTGCCAGCAGCGGAGGGAGGGCTGAGCAGTTCTTC. As protein: CASSGGRAEQFF. J is TRBJ2-1 and V is TRBV9, with 7 bases identical to TRBD2. The ends lost 3 bases at V and 9 bases at J; junction bases unmatched: 3. The CDR3 consists of 12 residues. CDR1 and CDR2 from the germline V gene are SGDLS and YYNGEE. Together with reference TRBV9 and TRBJ2-1, the CDR3 gives the full variable domain: DSGVTQTPKHLITATGQRVTLRCSPRSGDLSVYWYQQSLDQGLQFLIQYYNGEERAKGNILERFSAQQFPDLHSELNLSSLELGDSALYFCASSGGRAEQFFGPGTRLTVL.

As to this clone: The identical CDR3 is also encoded by other nucleotide sequences in the sample. This sequence joins TRBV12-3 or TRBV12-4 and TRBJ1-2; no reliable D call. This CDR3 spans 11 amino acids. V was shortened by 5 bases and J by 1 base, with 2 bases between the two germline ends. CDR3 DNA sequence: TGTGCCAGCAGTCTTAACTATGGCTACACCTTC. This codes for CASSLNYGYTF.

The gene calls are TRBV5-1 and TRBJ1-4; D might be TRBD1 (5 bases). Trimming took off 2 bases at V and 4 bases at J, with 12 bases between the two ends. The CDR3 sequence is 15 residues long. Germline CDR1 is SGHRS and CDR2 is YFSETQ. The chain's CDR3 is CASSFGHGDNEKLFF. CDR3 in DNA: TGCGCCAGCAGCTTCGGACACGGCGATAATGAAAAACTGTTTTTT. The complete variable domain, with remaining parts taken from reference TRBV5-1 and TRBJ1-4, reads KAGVTQTPRYLIKTRGQQVTLSCSPISGHRSVSWYQQTPGQGLQFLFEYFSETQRNKGNFPGRFSGRQFSNSRSEMNVSTLELGDSALYLCASSFGHGDNEKLFFGSGTQLSVL.

This rearrangement joins TRBV7-9 to TRBJ2-3; D is ambiguous. The CDR3 totals 16 residues. Germline loops: CDR1 SEHNR, CDR2 FQNEAQ (reference sequence). V lost 2 bases to trimming and J lost 0 bases, with 12 bases between them. CDR3 sequence (DNA): TGTGCCAGCAGCTTAACCCCATGGGCTAGCACAGATACGCAGTATTTT. Protein product: CASSLTPWASTDTQYF. Variable domain in full (rest from reference TRBV7-9 and TRBJ2-3): DTGVSQNPRHKITKRGQNVTFRCDPISEHNRLYWYRQTLGQGPEFLTYFQNEAQLEKSRLLSDRFSAERPKGSFSTLEIQRTEQGDSAMYLCASSLTPWASTDTQYFGPGTRLTVL.

The rearrangement uses TRBV5-1 and TRBJ1-5; TRBD1 is a possible D gene (6 bases). Trimming left V 2 bases short and J 3 bases short, with 12 bases between. The CDR3 consists of 15 residues. CDR1 SGHRS and CDR2 YFSETQ come from the germline V gene. In DNA, the CDR3 is TGCGCCAGCAGCTTTTCAGGGGAGGCCAATCAGCCCCAGCATTTT. Translating it yields CASSFSGEANQPQHF. The full variable domain, with the rest looked up from reference TRBV5-1 and TRBJ1-5, is KAGVTQTPRYLIKTRGQQVTLSCSPISGHRSVSWYQQTPGQGLQFLFEYFSETQRNKGNFPGRFSGRQFSNSRSEMNVSTLELGDSALYLCASSFSGEANQPQHFGDGTRLSIL.

The rearrangement links TRBV5-5 to TRBJ1-2; weak D call: TRBD1 (5 bases). CDR1 SGHKS and CDR2 YYEKEE come from the germline V gene (reference sequence). Trimming removed 4 bases from V and 1 base from J, with 11 bases in between. This CDR3 has 14 residues. Written as DNA, the CDR3 is TGTGCCAGCAGCCGGGGGGGTAATAACTATGGCTACACCTTC. Its protein product is CASSRGGNNYGYTF.

This clone came up a few times. The genes are TRBV6-5 and TRBJ1-2; TRBD1 matches 7 bases. The CDR3 is 12 residues long. CDR1 MNHEY and CDR2 SVGAGI come from the germline V gene. V lost 10 bases, J lost 2 bases, and 4 bases stayed unmatched. CDR3 in amino acids: CATRGPNYGYTF. DNA of the CDR3: TGTGCCACTAGGGGGCCCAACTATGGCTACACCTTC.

This clone was counted only a few times. The chain employs TRBV24-1 and TRBJ1-5; 9 bases agree with TRBD1. The CDR3 spans 18 residues. Germline V gives CDR1 KGHDR, CDR2 SFDVKD. V shed 4 bases and J 0 bases; nucleotides not matched to a gene: 9. The CDR3 DNA reads TGTGCCACCAGTGAAAGCCGGGACAGGGATTATAGCAATCAGCCCCAGCATTTT. Protein: CATSESRDRDYSNQPQHF.